A selection of T cell receptor beta chains follows, all from one sample in a study of CD8+ T cells in alopecia areata. Data came from immunoSEQ multiplex PCR; TCRdb stores just in-frame clones and leaves some out. Of 200,000 or so clones in the sample, about 62% were seen once. Material: CD4+ T cells sorted from blood, obtained at week 24, from a patient treated with tofacitinib. The receptors derive from a human donor with alopecia areata. The CDR3 runs from the conserved cysteine through the conserved F or W. Fields, in order: J gene, D gene, V gene, clone size, CDR3 DNA, CDR3 protein. The D gene is left open where the match is weak. Size is omitted from some rows. Given values are once, few, many or a class for expanded clones.

TRBJ2-3,TRBD1,TRBV2,NA,TGTGCCAGCAGTGAAACGGGGACAGGGGGTGATACGCAGTATTTT,CASSETGTGGDTQYF
TRBJ2-7,TRBD1,TRBV4-2,once,TGTGCCAGCAGCCAGGGACAGCACTACGAGCAGTACTTC,CASSQGQHYEQYF
TRBJ2-3,TRBD2,TRBV5-1,NA,TGCGCCAGCAGCTTGCCCAGCGGGGGGCGCACAGATACGCAGTATTTT,CASSLPSGGRTDTQYF
TRBJ2-5,TRBD2,TRBV15,NA,TGTGCCACCAGCAGAGTAACTAGCGGGAACCAAGAGACCCAGTACTTC,CATSRVTSGNQETQYF
TRBJ1-1,TRBD1,TRBV7-3,once,TGTGCCAGCAGCACGGGACAGGGGAGCACTGAAGCTTTCTTT,CASSTGQGSTEAFF
TRBJ1-2,NA,TRBV29-1,NA,TGCAGCGTTGGAAGGGTTAACTATGGCTACACCTTC,CSVGRVNYGYTF
TRBJ2-5,NA,TRBV30,NA,TGTGCCTGGAGTGTACACGGGGGCGCTGAGACCCAGTACTTC,CAWSVHGGAETQYF
TRBJ2-2,NA,TRBV29-1,NA,TGCAGCGTTGTTACCCAGAACACCGGGGAGCTGTTTTTT,CSVVTQNTGELFF
TRBJ2-6,NA,TRBV4-3,NA,TGCGCCAGCAGCCAGACCGTCTCTGGGGCCAACGTCCTGACTTTC,CASSQTVSGANVLTF
TRBJ2-3,NA,TRBV28,NA,TGTGCCAGCAGGGCTGCCACAGATACGCAGTATTTT,CASRAATDTQYF
TRBJ1-2,NA,TRBV5-1,NA,TGCGCCAGCAGCCCATCCGACAGCTATGGCTACACCTTC,CASSPSDSYGYTF
TRBJ1-1,NA,TRBV5-1,NA,TGCGCCAGCAGCTCCCCTGCCGGGGGACCCGAACGGAACACTGAAGCTTTCTTT,CASSSPAGGPERNTEAFF
TRBJ1-5,NA,TRBV15,NA,TGTGCCACCAGCAGAGCCCCGGCCGCCGGCAATCAGCCCCAGCATTTT,CATSRAPAAGNQPQHF
TRBJ2-2,TRBD1,TRBV7-9,NA,TGTGCCAGCAGCGTTACGCCGGGACAGGAACACACCGGGGAGCTGTTTTTT,CASSVTPGQEHTGELFF
TRBJ2-7,TRBD1,TRBV30,NA,TGTGCCTGGGGTGGAACAGGGGGGTACGAGCAGTACTTC,CAWGGTGGYEQYF
TRBJ2-3,TRBD2,TRBV5-4,NA,TGTGCCAGCAGCTTGCCGGGACTAGCGAACACAGATACGCAGTATTTT,CASSLPGLANTDTQYF
TRBJ2-2,NA,TRBV29-1,NA,TGCAGCGCCAACCGCAGGGGCACCGGGGAGCTGTTTTTT,CSANRRGTGELFF
TRBJ1-2,TRBD1,TRBV28,NA,TGTGCCAGCAGTACTACAGGGGACTACTATGGCTACACCTTC,CASSTTGDYYGYTF
TRBJ2-4,TRBD1,TRBV19,NA,TGTGCCACCAACTCCGGGACAGAAAAAAACATTCAGTACTTC,CATNSGTEKNIQYF
TRBJ1-1,NA,TRBV7-9,NA,TGTGCCAGCAGCTCTGGGGAACGGAACACTGAAGCTTTCTTT,CASSSGERNTEAFF
TRBJ1-1,TRBD1,TRBV18,NA,TGTGCCAGCAGCCAAGCAGAGACAGGGGCCGTGGGGGCTTTCTTT,CASSQAETGAVGAFF
TRBJ1-2,NA,TRBV11-1,NA,TGTGCCAGCAGCTTAGGACAGGACACCTATGGCTACACCTTC,CASSLGQDTYGYTF
TRBJ2-1,TRBD1,TRBV29-1,NA,TGCAGCGTTGAAAGGGACAGGGGGATGTACAATGAGCAGTTCTTC,CSVERDRGMYNEQFF
TRBJ1-1,NA,TRBV19,NA,TGTGCCAGCGGGGAGGCTTACAGGAACACTGAAGCTTTCTTT,CASGEAYRNTEAFF
TRBJ2-5,NA,TRBV29-1,NA,TGCAGCGTTCCTAGTCAGGGGGAGACCCAGTACTTC,CSVPSQGETQYF
TRBJ2-3,TRBD2,TRBV5-6,NA,TGTGCCAGCTCAATAGCGGGGGCAGATACGCAGTATTTT,CASSIAGADTQYF
TRBJ2-5,NA,TRBV5-1,NA,TGCGCCAGCAGCTTGGAGGCAGGGAGAGAGACCCAGTACTTC,CASSLEAGRETQYF
TRBJ1-1,NA,TRBV25-1,once,TGTGCCAGCAGTGAATTGGCTGGGGGCGTTAACACTGAAGCTTTCTTT,CASSELAGGVNTEAFF
TRBJ1-1,NA,TRBV7-2,once,TGTGCCAGCAGCTTCCGTCTAGGCGGGAACACTGAAGCTTTCTTT,CASSFRLGGNTEAFF
TRBJ2-2,NA,TRBV6-5,NA,TGTGCCAGCAGTTACGCCAAAGGGGACACCGGGGAGCTGTTTTTT,CASSYAKGDTGELFF
TRBJ2-7,TRBD2,TRBV20-1,few,TGCAGGGCAGCGCGGGGGAACGAGCAGTACTTC,CRAARGNEQYF
TRBJ2-7,NA,TRBV2,NA,TGTGCCAGGAGCCAGGGGAGCTCCTACGAGCAGTACTTC,CARSQGSSYEQYF
TRBJ2-7,NA,TRBV14,once,TGTGCCAGCAGCCGAGACAGCCTCTACTACGAGCAGTACTTC,CASSRDSLYYEQYF
TRBJ2-7,NA,TRBV6-5,few,TGTGCCAGCAGTTACGTAGGGTCGTCGTACGAGCAGTACTTC,CASSYVGSSYEQYF
TRBJ2-1,NA,TRBV2,NA,TGTGCCAGCAGTGCGTGGACTAATGAGCAGTTCTTC,CASSAWTNEQFF
TRBJ1-6,NA,TRBV6-5,NA,TGTGCCAGCAGTTACGGCACTAATTCACCCCTCCACTTT,CASSYGTNSPLHF
TRBJ2-2,NA,TRBV2,NA,TGTGCCAGCAGAATGGGACGGATACTCACCGGGGAGCTGTTTTTT,CASRMGRILTGELFF
TRBJ1-5,TRBD1,TRBV7-9,few,TGTGCCAGCAGCCCTAAGGGGGCCGATCAGCCCCAGCATTTT,CASSPKGADQPQHF
TRBJ1-2,TRBD1,TRBV19,NA,TGTGCCAGTAGTATAGGCGCAGGGGGCGGCTACACCTTC,CASSIGAGGGYTF
TRBJ2-3,TRBD2,TRBV4-1,NA,TGCGCCAGCAGCCGGAGCCCCGGGGGGGTGGACGATACGCAGTATTTT,CASSRSPGGVDDTQYF
TRBJ1-5,NA,TRBV19,NA,TGTGCCAGTAGCCCCCAGGGTGTCACCAATCAGCCCCAGCATTTT,CASSPQGVTNQPQHF
TRBJ2-3,NA,TRBV30,NA,TGTGCCTGGAGTGAGGCCCTGAGCACAGATACGCAGTATTTT,CAWSEALSTDTQYF
TRBJ2-7,NA,TRBV28,once,TGTGCCAGCAGTTTATCCCACAGACCCTACGAGCAGTACTTC,CASSLSHRPYEQYF
TRBJ2-6,NA,TRBV5-1,NA,TGCGCCAGCACCAGGGAGGGGGCTGGGGCCAACGTCCTGACTTTC,CASTREGAGANVLTF
TRBJ1-2,TRBD1,TRBV29-1,few,TGCAGCGTTGAAGATCGGGCGACAGGGGGAATAGGAGGCTACACCTTC,CSVEDRATGGIGGYTF
TRBJ2-7,NA,TRBV5-1,NA,TGCGCCAGCAGCTCAGACCCCGGCGGGTACGAGCAGTACTTC,CASSSDPGGYEQYF
TRBJ1-2,NA,TRBV6-5,NA,TGTGCCAGCAGTTACTCGGGGGGACGGTATGGCTACACCTTC,CASSYSGGRYGYTF
TRBJ2-2,NA,TRBV4-2,NA,TGTGCCAGCAGCCAAGGGGGAGGCGGGGAGCTGTTTTTT,CASSQGGGGELFF
TRBJ1-2,TRBD1,TRBV30,NA,TGTGCCTGGAGTGCACCTTCCGGGACAGGGGGCAATGGCTACACCTTC,CAWSAPSGTGGNGYTF
TRBJ1-6,NA,TRBV4-1,once,TGCGCCAGCAGCCAAGATCCAGGGGAAGGTTCACCCCTCCACTTT,CASSQDPGEGSPLHF
TRBJ2-3,TRBD2,TRBV10-3,few,TGTGCCATCAGTCCAAGACTAGCGGGAAGCCCTAGCACAGATACGCAGTATTTT,CAISPRLAGSPSTDTQYF
TRBJ2-4,NA,TRBV7-8,NA,TGTGCCAGCAGCCCGGCCCGGAGCCCGAGGGGCAAAAACATTCAGTACTTC,CASSPARSPRGKNIQYF